This T cell receptor beta chain is from a study of T-cell reconstitution after alpha-beta-depleted transplantation in children. Study observations and caveats: A year had passed since transplant, and T-cell counts and diversity by then came mostly from newly produced T cells.

Unique molecular identifiers were built into the TCRbeta library. TCRdb recomputed calls from the PCR reads with MiXCR, one row per CDR3 protein. This table has approximately 400,000 distinct CDR3 sequences, roughly 17% appearing once. Germline V gene lookup returns CDR1 MDHEN and CDR2 SYDVKM. CDR3 size: 20 residues. The junction had 13 bases not matched to a gene; V was cut back by 0 bases and J by 4 bases. On this clonotype itself: What it binds is not known.

Sequencing used PBMCs, mostly from graft donor cells, obtained 360 days after TCRalphabeta/CD19-depleted stem cell transplant. V and J are TRBV28 and TRBJ2-7; 15 nucleotides line up with TRBD2. The TCR originated in a boy younger than two who had a stem cell transplant for Wiskott-Aldrich syndrome, so the T cells may come from the graft donor. The chain's CDR3 is CASSLWGTLSGLAGGYEQYF. The CDR3 coding sequence is TGTGCCAGCAGTTTATGGGGGACCCTTTCCGGACTAGCGGGGGGGTACGAGCAGTACTTC.